Reported below is one T cell receptor beta chain. This entry belongs to a study of technical replicates of blood from four donors. Only in-frame clones appear in the TCRdb table, and some are missing; sequencing was by immunoSEQ multiplex PCR. The sample lists 79,000 or so clones, 95% to 97% occurring once. Germline-derived CDR1 and CDR2 are SGDLS and YYNGEE. V shed 10 bases, J shed 4 bases, and the junction held 7 bases outside the gene matches. There are 12 residues in the CDR3. The source is a human donor in good health. The chain uses TRBV9 and TRBJ1-2; 7 nucleotides agree with TRBD1. Sequencing input: T cells isolated from PBMCs. The CDR3 here is CASTGQSYGYTF. In nucleotides, the CDR3 is TGTGCCTCTACGGGACAGAGCTATGGCTACACCTTC.